This T cell receptor beta chain was identified in a study of blood T cell repertoires in COVID-19. At the level of the study: COVID-19 samples from acute and convalescent phases originated in the United States, Italy and Spain. Sources were T cells, B-cell-depleted T cells, or PBMCs; the material itself was cDNA or gDNA.

Under the authors' procedure: Researchers report that nucleated cell counts were estimated from reference gene primer amplification. Only in-frame clones appear in the TCRdb table, and some are missing; sequencing was by immunoSEQ multiplex PCR. Clonal size and the V and J genes are those of that table, whereas D and trimming came from the DNA. This repertoire shows under 200,000 clones, more than 85% found once; its top ten account for approximately 0.5%. The CDR3 runs to 12 residues. V shed 6 bases and J 3 bases; nucleotides not matched to a gene: 2. The V gene's germline CDR1 is SGHAT and CDR2 FQNNGV. This clone appeared once. Seattle-derived patients entered the study during active infection and were followed longitudinally.

The origin of this receptor is a man aged 55-75 years with COVID-19, enrolled during active disease. The chain employs TRBV11-2 and TRBJ2-7, with 7 bases fitting TRBD1. The sequencing sample was made of peripheral blood. CDR3 in DNA: TGTGCCAGCAGTCGACAGGGCTACGAGCAGTACTTC. Its translation: CASSRQGYEQYF.